The 23 T cell receptor beta chains listed next were all sequenced from one sample in a study of cytomegalovirus exposure and HLA in healthy donors (dated 2017 in TCRdb). The receptor library was made with the immunoSEQ multiplex PCR assay. For the multiplex PCR, a mixture combining 60 forward primers for TCR Vbeta segments and 13 reverse primers for TCR Jbeta segments was used. This immuneACCESS table, as held by TCRdb, lists in-frame sequences with V and J called but not all clones. Of the missing ones, under half trace to an unresolved V gene in checked studies; the others have no known cause. The sample table contains some 200,000 clones; only one count was recorded for approximately 81% of them. Of the sample, around 4% is held by the ten largest clones. Sequenced sample: PBMCs. These TCRs come from a man aged 50 to 59 in good health and CMV-seronegative.

In its sample, this clone was seen once. The V gene is TRBV2, the J gene TRBJ2-5; D is possibly TRBD2 (5 bases). V was clipped by 10 bases and J by 5 bases, with 26 bases between them. The CDR3 loop spans 16 amino acids. Germline V gene data show CDR1 as SNHLY and CDR2 as FYNNEI. The CDR3 here is CAITLRTQARGETQYF. DNA of the CDR3: TGTGCCATCACATTACGGACGCAGGCACGAGGGGAGACCCAGTACTTC.

V gene TRBV7-2 combines with J gene TRBJ2-3; TRBD2 aligns across 8 bases. CDR1 SGHTA and CDR2 FQGNSA come from the germline V gene. The CDR3 loop spans 19 amino acids. The junction had 13 bases not matched to a gene; V was cut back by 0 bases and J by 2 bases. The CDR3 sequence is CASSLAGLSRGGVTDTQYF. The CDR3 DNA is TGTGCCAGCAGCTTAGCCGGACTATCTCGGGGGGGTGTCACAGATACGCAGTATTTT.

This chain uses TRBV18 with TRBJ1-5; D ambiguous. CDR1 and CDR2 from the germline V gene are KGHSH and LQKENI. The V gene lost 3 bases and the J gene lost 5 bases, with 11 bases spanning the gap. This CDR3 is built from 14 residues. The CDR3 sequence: CASSPRVEDQPQHF. The CDR3 DNA reads TGTGCCAGCTCACCGCGGGTTGAAGATCAGCCCCAGCATTTT.

The V and J genes are TRBV7-9 and TRBJ2-2; TRBD1 agrees at 12 bases. This CDR3 is 15 amino acids long. From germline, CDR1 is SEHNR and CDR2 FQNEAQ (reference sequence). Trimming cost V 5 bases and J 8 bases; bases outside gene matches: 6. CDR3 bases: TGTGCCAGCAGCAACCGGGACAGGGGGCTTGGGGAGCTGTTTTTT. Encoded protein: CASSNRDRGLGELFF.

This clone was seen more than once but under ten times. This chain links TRBV11-3 with TRBJ1-5; 8 nucleotides match TRBD1. Trimming at V came to 4 bases and at J to 6 bases, leaving 5 bases not matched to a gene. CDR1 is SGHNT, CDR2 YENEEA, per germline. The CDR3 extends over 14 amino acids. The CDR3 DNA sequence: TGTGCCAGCAGCTCGGACAGGGCAGTTCAGCCCCAGCATTTT. Translation gives CASSSDRAVQPQHF.

Worth noting for this clone: Other DNA sequences in the same sample also yield this CDR3. The rearrangement joins TRBV6-5 to TRBJ2-7, with 9 bases matching TRBD1. The V gene's germline CDR1 is MNHEY and CDR2 SVGAGI. J lost 2 bases, V lost 5 bases, and 1 base had no gene match. This CDR3 is built from 13 residues. The CDR3 reads CASSRTGAYEQYF. Here the CDR3 DNA reads TGTGCCAGCAGTCGGACAGGGGCCTACGAGCAGTACTTC.

As to this clone: One end of the junction does not line up with germline, which may come from a read error. The CDR3 sequence is CSSSPVSSPLHF. CDR3 nucleotides: TGTTCCAGCAGCCCTGTTAGTTCACCCCTCCACTTT. The chain combines TRBV7-9 with TRBJ1-6; D is unclear. The germline V gene has CDR1 SEHNR and CDR2 FQNEAQ (reference sequence). The length of the CDR3 is 12 residues.

This chain uses TRBV7-2 with TRBJ2-3, with D maybe TRBD1 (6 bases). CDR3 size: 13 residues. V gave up 5 bases and J gave up 6 bases, with 12 bases separating them. CDR1 and CDR2 (germline): SGHTA, FQGNSA. The CDR3 DNA follows: TGTGCCAGCAGCGCCTGGGGGCAGGATACGCAGTATTTT. This codes for CASSAWGQDTQYF.

This clone was counted a few times. The chain is built from TRBV29-1 and TRBJ1-2, with TRBD1 matching over 10 bases. The CDR3 length is 12 residues. Germline V gene lookup returns CDR1 SQVTM and CDR2 ANQGSEA. The trim removed 6 bases at V and 7 bases at J, leaving 5 bases unmatched. In nucleotides, the CDR3 is TGCAGCGTCAGACAGGGGGCAATTGGCTACACCTTC. Its translation is CSVRQGAIGYTF.

This clone came up a few times. J is TRBJ1-3 and V is TRBV12-5, with TRBD1 matching over 8 bases. J was trimmed by 2 bases and V by 4 bases; bases with no gene match: 7. The CDR3 covers 16 residues. The germline V gene has CDR1 LGHNT and CDR2 FRNRAP. The CDR3 bases are TGTGCTAGTGGTTCTTGGACAGGGCAGACTGGAAACACCATATATTTT. It codes for CASGSWTGQTGNTIYF.

This clone was observed once. The rearrangement uses TRBV13 and TRBJ2-5, with 10 bases that match TRBD1. The CDR3 runs to 15 residues. From germline, CDR1 is PRHDT and CDR2 FYEKMQ (reference sequence). J gave up 5 bases and V 6 bases, and 9 bases lay outside the gene matches. The CDR3, as DNA: TGTGCCAGCAGAGCGACCGGGACAGGGGAGGAGACCCAGTACTTC. This codes for CASRATGTGEETQYF.

This chain connects TRBV4-2 to TRBJ2-1; 8 bases are a match to TRBD2. The V gene's germline CDR1 is LGHNA and CDR2 YNFKEQ. V lost 3 bases and J lost 6; bases outside the gene matches: 10. This CDR3 region has 16 residues. CDR3 nucleotides: TGTGCCAGCAGCCAGACCCCCAGCGGGGGCCCCAATGAGCAGTTCTTC. Its translation: CASSQTPSGGPNEQFF.

V is TRBV5-1 and J is TRBJ2-2, with TRBD1 matching over 8 bases. Unmatched junction bases numbered 6, after V lost 10 bases and J lost 4 bases. This CDR3 comprises 13 residues. The germline V gene has CDR1 SGHRS and CDR2 YFSETQ. Here the CDR3 DNA reads TGCGCCTCAGGACAGGGCGGCACCGGGGAGCTGTTTTTT. Translation: CASGQGGTGELFF.

The chain has TRBV7-9 and TRBJ2-7, with 7 bases aligning to TRBD1. Germline trimming cut 5 bases from V and 0 bases from J; bases unmatched to any gene: 4. The CDR3 extends over 14 amino acids. The V gene's germline CDR1 is SEHNR and CDR2 FQNEAQ (reference sequence). CDR3 region: CASSLQGSSYEQYF. The CDR3 DNA is TGTGCCAGCAGCCTACAGGGGTCCTCCTACGAGCAGTACTTC.

The rearrangement uses TRBV7-9 and TRBJ1-6; D remains unclear. With 5 bases removed from V and 8 bases from J, the gap between germline ends came to 7 bases. From germline, CDR1 is SEHNR and CDR2 FQNEAQ (reference sequence). The CDR3 consists of 12 residues. CDR3 nucleotides: TGTGCCAGCAGCACAGATTATTCACCCCTCCACTTT. Translated: CASSTDYSPLHF.

CDR3 residues: CASSQPGTGGYGYTF. As DNA, the CDR3 is TGCGCCAGCAGCCAGCCCGGGACAGGGGGATACGGCTACACCTTC. This rearrangement joins TRBV4-1 to TRBJ1-2, with TRBD1 matching 11 bases. This CDR3 region has 15 residues. V shed 3 bases and J 8 bases; nucleotides not matched to a gene: 8. Germline loops: CDR1 MGHRA, CDR2 YSYEKL.

The CDR3 DNA reads as TGTGCCAGCAGCTTGGCCTTGAGACAGGGTCCCTACGAGCAGTACTTC. The encoded protein is CASSLALRQGPYEQYF. V gene TRBV5-6 combines with J gene TRBJ2-7; 7 bases match TRBD1. With V trimmed by 0 bases and J by 2 bases, 8 bases remained unmatched. The germline CDR1 and CDR2 sequences are SGHDT and YYEEEE. The CDR3 consists of 16 residues.

The chain joins TRBV12-5 to TRBJ1-2; the D gene is possibly TRBD1 (5 bases). Germline CDR1 and CDR2: LGHNT and FRNRAP. The CDR3 consists of 16 residues. The V end lost 0 bases, the J end lost 4 bases, and 15 bases lay between the germline ends. The CDR3 DNA reads as TGTGCTAGTGGTTTGGTCTTGGCAGGGAGGATCTATGGCTACACCTTC. Residues: CASGLVLAGRIYGYTF. Full variable domain (outside the CDR3, taken from reference TRBV12-5 and TRBJ1-2): DARVTQTPRHKVTEMGQEVTMRCQPILGHNTVFWYRQTMMQGLELLAYFRNRAPLDDSGMPKDRFSAEMPDATLATLKIQPSEPRDSAVYFCASGLVLAGRIYGYTFGSGTRLTVV.

The genes are TRBV11-2 and TRBJ1-5, with D maybe TRBD1 (5 bases). The CDR3 is 15 amino acids. V was pared by 0 bases and J by 1 base, with 7 bases between. Germline-derived CDR1 and CDR2 are SGHAT and FQNNGV. Written as DNA, the CDR3 is TGTGCCAGCAGCTTAGATTCAGGGAGCAATCAGCCCCAGCATTTT. Encoded protein: CASSLDSGSNQPQHF.

The chain has TRBV27 and TRBJ2-7; D is possibly TRBD1 (5 bases). This CDR3 region has 14 residues. Germline CDR1 and CDR2: MNHEY and SMNVEV (reference sequence). Between the trimmed V and J ends, which lost 2 bases and 2 bases, there was a span of 10 bases. The CDR3 DNA sequence: TGTGCCAGCAGTTTAACAGGATTCACCTACGAGCAGTACTTC. It encodes CASSLTGFTYEQYF.

The chain employs TRBV9 and TRBJ2-7; D gene uncertain. This CDR3 has 15 amino acids. Germline values: CDR1 SGDLS, CDR2 YYNGEE. Trimming took 0 bases from V and 0 from J, leaving 10 bases between them. The CDR3 sequence is CASSVGQSNSYEQYF. The CDR3 region has the DNA TGTGCCAGCAGCGTAGGGCAGTCCAACTCCTACGAGCAGTACTTC.

V usage is TRBV7-3 and J usage is TRBJ2-1, with D possibly TRBD2 on 6 matching bases. Deletions cut 0 bases from V and 3 bases from J, with 6 bases between. The CDR3 has 14 residues. Germline V gives CDR1 SGHTA, CDR2 FQGTGA. The CDR3 sequence is CASSLTGGYNEQFF. CDR3 nucleotide sequence: TGTGCCAGCAGCTTAACGGGGGGCTACAATGAGCAGTTCTTC. Full variable domain (rest looked up from reference TRBV7-3 and TRBJ2-1): GAGVSQTPSNKVTEKGKYVELRCDPISGHTALYWYRQSLGQGPEFLIYFQGTGAADDSGLPNDRFFAVRPEGSVSTLKIQRTERGDSAVYLCASSLTGGYNEQFFGPGTRLTVL.

The genes are TRBV7-9 and TRBJ2-7, with 9 bases aligning to TRBD1. This CDR3 has 16 amino acids. CDR1 is SEHNR and CDR2 is FQNEAQ in the germline V gene (reference sequence). The trim removed 1 base at V and 5 bases at J, leaving 9 bases unmatched. The CDR3 DNA sequence: TGTGCCAGCAGCTTAGGGGGTACAGGGGGCCGGAACGAGCAGTACTTC. It specifies CASSLGGTGGRNEQYF.